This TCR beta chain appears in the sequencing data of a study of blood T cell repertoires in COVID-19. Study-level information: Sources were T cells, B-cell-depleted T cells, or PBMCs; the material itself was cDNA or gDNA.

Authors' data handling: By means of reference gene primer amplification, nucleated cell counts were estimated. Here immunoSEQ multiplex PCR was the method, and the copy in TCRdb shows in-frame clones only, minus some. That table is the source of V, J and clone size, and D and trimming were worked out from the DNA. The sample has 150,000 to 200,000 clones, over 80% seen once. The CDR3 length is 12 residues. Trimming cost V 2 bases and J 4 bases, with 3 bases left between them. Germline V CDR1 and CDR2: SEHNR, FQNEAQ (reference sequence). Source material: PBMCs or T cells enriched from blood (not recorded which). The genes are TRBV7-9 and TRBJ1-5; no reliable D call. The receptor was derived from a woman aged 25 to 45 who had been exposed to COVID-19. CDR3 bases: TGTGCCAGCAGCTTACAGAATCAGCCCCAGCATTTT. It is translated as CASSLQNQPQHF.